This record covers a single TCR beta chain. Study processing details: Amplification of reference gene primers was used by the study to estimate nucleated cell counts. Measured with immunoSEQ multiplex PCR; TCRdb has only the in-frame clones, and not every one. V and J calls and clone size are as listed in that table; D and trimming were resolved from the DNA. The sample includes roughly 350,000 clones, around 86% of them seen just once. Germline V gene lookup returns CDR1 SGHRS and CDR2 YFSETQ. This CDR3 spans 17 amino acids. Trimming removed 2 bases from V and 1 base from J, with 13 bases in between. These data are taken from a study of blood T cell repertoires in COVID-19. Study details: Nucleic acid was either cDNA or gDNA, and it came from T cells, B-cell-depleted T cells, or PBMCs.

The material sequenced was peripheral blood. This receptor was taken from a woman between 45 and 60 years old with COVID-19, enrolled during active disease. The V call is TRBV5-1, the J call TRBJ2-6, with D unresolved. CDR3 in DNA: TGCGCCAGCAGCTTTACCACAACAGCTTCTGGGGCCAACGTCCTGACTTTC. Translated: CASSFTTTASGANVLTF.